This section outlines one TCR beta chain sequence together with its context. What it binds is unknown. The junction and the germline gene differ at one end; a read error may be behind it. This entry belongs to a study of cytomegalovirus exposure and HLA in healthy donors. Study-wide results and caveats: Some TCR beta chains (about 180 of them) were listed as cytomegalovirus-associated. Most observed TCR sequences were rare, whereas some public TCRs were detected in many donors.

Assay: immunoSEQ multiplex PCR; the TCRdb copy retains only in-frame clones and omits some. The sample consists of about 100,000 clones, just under 95% of them appearing once. The sequence was collected from a woman in her late teens or twenties in good health and CMV-seronegative. The material sequenced was PBMCs.

In DNA, the CDR3 is TGTGCCTGGAGTGAAACGCAGGGGCTTATTCACTTC. It yields the protein CAWSETQGLIHF. V gene TRBV30 combines with J gene TRBJ1-2, with D possibly TRBD1 on 6 matching bases. CDR3 length equals 12 residues. The germline V gene has CDR1 GTSNPN and CDR2 SVGIG (reference sequence).